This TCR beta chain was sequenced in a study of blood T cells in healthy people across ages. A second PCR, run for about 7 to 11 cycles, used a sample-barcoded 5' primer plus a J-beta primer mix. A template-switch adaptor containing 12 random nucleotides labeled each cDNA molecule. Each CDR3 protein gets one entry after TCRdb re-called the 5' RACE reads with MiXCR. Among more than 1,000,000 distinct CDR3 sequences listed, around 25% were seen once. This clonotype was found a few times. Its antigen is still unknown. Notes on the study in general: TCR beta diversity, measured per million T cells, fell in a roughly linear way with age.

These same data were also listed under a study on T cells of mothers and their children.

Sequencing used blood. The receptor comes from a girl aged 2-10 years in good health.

The CDR3 protein is CASSPIDRDYGEQYF. CDR3 nucleotide sequence: TGTGCCAGCAGCCCTATTGACAGGGACTATGGGGAGCAGTACTTC. The rearrangement uses TRBV7-9 and TRBJ2-1, with D perhaps assigned TRBD1 or TRBD2 (7 bases each). The DNA end is more similar to TRBJ2-7, so the J call may be wrong. The CDR3 contains 15 residues. Per germline, CDR1 SEHNR and CDR2 FQNEAQ (reference sequence).